Listed below are T cell receptor beta chains from one sample, sequenced in a study of blood T cell repertoires in COVID-19. Clones were read by immunoSEQ multiplex PCR, and TCRdb kept only the in-frame ones, dropping some. The sample records around 150,000 clones, about 82% being singletons. The sequencing input was peripheral blood. The receptors stem from a woman older than 75 with active or convalescent COVID-19. The CDR3 runs from the conserved cysteine through the conserved F or W. Fields, in order: clone size, J gene, CDR3 length, D gene, V gene, CDR3 DNA, CDR3 protein. The D gene is left open where the match is weak. Not every row has a clone size; where given, it reads once, few, many or a size class.

NA,TRBJ1-5,15,TRBD1,TRBV6-2/TRBV6-3,TGTGCCAGCAGTTTAGAGACAGGGTCCAATCAGCCCCAGCATTTT,CASSLETGSNQPQHF
NA,TRBJ1-1,14,NA,TRBV5-6,TGTGCCAGCAGCCAGGGACTACCGGGCACTGAAGCTTTCTTT,CASSQGLPGTEAFF
NA,TRBJ1-2,12,TRBD1,TRBV29-1,TGCAGCGTTCAGGGGACAGGGGTGAGCTACACCTTC,CSVQGTGVSYTF
NA,TRBJ1-1,16,NA,TRBV18,TGTGCCAGCTCACCACGGGCCAAGACCATGAACACTGAAGCTTTCTTT,CASSPRAKTMNTEAFF
NA,TRBJ2-5,16,TRBD2,TRBV18,TGTGCCAGCTCAACAAGCGGGGGGGCGGCGAAAGAGACCCAGTACTTC,CASSTSGGAAKETQYF
NA,TRBJ2-4,20,NA,TRBV3-1/TRBV3-2,TGTGCCAGCAGCCAGGGGACGAGGACAGCCGCGAGCCTAAGCAAAAACATTCAGTACTTC,CASSQGTRTAASLSKNIQYF
NA,TRBJ1-3,19,TRBD1,TRBV18,TGTGCCAGCTCGTCTACAATAGGGACAGGGGGCCCATTTGGAAACACCATATATTTT,CASSSTIGTGGPFGNTIYF
NA,TRBJ2-1,16,TRBD2,TRBV9,TGTGCCAGCAGCGTAGATCCCAGCGGGGGGGCTAATGAGCAGTTCTTC,CASSVDPSGGANEQFF
NA,TRBJ2-3,16,NA,TRBV6-1,TGTGCCAGCAGTGAAGAAGGCGGCCTGAGCACAGATACGCAGTATTTT,CASSEEGGLSTDTQYF
NA,TRBJ2-5,13,TRBD1,TRBV6-2/TRBV6-3,TGTGCCAGCAGTTACTCCCGGGACAGGGTCGGGAACTTC,CASSYSRDRVGNF
NA,TRBJ1-1,14,NA,TRBV28,TGTGCCAGCAGTCTCCCCCGACAGAACACTGAAGCTTTCTTT,CASSLPRQNTEAFF
NA,TRBJ2-1,12,NA,TRBV7-2,TGTGCCAGCAGCTCCTCAGGGCAGGAGCGTTTCTTC,CASSSSGQERFF
NA,TRBJ2-1,16,NA,TRBV11-2,TGTGCCAGCAGCTTAGTTAGGGGGGGCCTTGCCAATGAGCAGTTCTTC,CASSLVRGGLANEQFF
NA,TRBJ2-2,14,TRBD2,TRBV9,TGTGCCAGCAGCGCCCCGGGGGGGGGTGGGGAGCTGTTTTTT,CASSAPGGGGELFF
few,TRBJ1-1,16,NA,TRBV5-1,TGCGCCAGCACGAGTCAGGGCCTGGTCAAGAACACTGAAGCTTTCTTT,CASTSQGLVKNTEAFF
few,TRBJ2-7,14,TRBD1,TRBV7-2,TGTGCCAGCAGCCCAGGGACAGGTTCCTACGAGCAGTACTTC,CASSPGTGSYEQYF
NA,TRBJ2-7,16,TRBD1,TRBV29-1,TGCAGCGTTGAAGATCGGGGACAGGGGGCGCGCCACGAGCAGTACTTC,CSVEDRGQGARHEQYF
NA,TRBJ2-5,18,TRBD2,TRBV4-1,TGCGCCAGCAGCCATCGCGACCCGGCAACTAGCGGAGGAGGGACCCAGTACTTC,CASSHRDPATSGGGTQYF
NA,TRBJ2-5,11,NA,TRBV3-1/TRBV3-2,TGTGCCAGCGGGGTAGCGGAGACCCAGTACTTC,CASGVAETQYF
NA,TRBJ1-2,14,NA,TRBV11-2,TGTGCCAGCAGCCGTGGCAGGGCGAACTATGGCTACACCTTC,CASSRGRANYGYTF
NA,TRBJ2-2,17,TRBD1,TRBV14,TGTGCCAGCAGCCAAGATCCAGCCAGGGGGCGGTCCGGGGAGCTGTTTTTT,CASSQDPARGRSGELFF
few,TRBJ1-4,16,NA,TRBV4-2,TGTGCCAGCAGCCAAGCCTCAGGCCGGACTAATGAAAAACTGTTTTTT,CASSQASGRTNEKLFF
NA,TRBJ2-2,14,NA,TRBV6-2/TRBV6-3,TGTGCCAGCAGCCGAGACGGACAGACCGGGGAGCTGTTTTTT,CASSRDGQTGELFF
NA,TRBJ1-4,18,NA,TRBV6-1,TGTGCCAGCAGTGAAATGAACTTCGACCTGGGGCGGAATGAAAAACTGTTTTTT,CASSEMNFDLGRNEKLFF
few,TRBJ1-5,18,TRBD1,TRBV7-9,TGTGCCAGCAGCTTAGGATCCTTGCCAGGGGGGCCCAATCAGCCCCAGCATTTT,CASSLGSLPGGPNQPQHF
NA,TRBJ2-1,14,NA,TRBV29-1,TGCAGCGTTGTACCTCGGGGTTCGGTCAATGAGCAGTTCTTC,CSVVPRGSVNEQFF
once,TRBJ1-2,14,TRBD1,TRBV18,TGTGCCAGCTCATCGGACAGGGGATTCTATGGCTACACCTTC,CASSSDRGFYGYTF
few,TRBJ1-2,17,TRBD1,TRBV19,TGTGCCAGCACCACCACGGGACAGGGGGGGCCTGGTGCTGGCTACACCTTC,CASTTTGQGGPGAGYTF
NA,TRBJ2-3,16,TRBD2,TRBV9,TGTGCCAGCAGCTCGGGACTAGCGGGGGCCACAGATACGCAGTATTTT,CASSSGLAGATDTQYF
NA,TRBJ1-5,15,NA,TRBV27,TGTGCCAGCAGTTTGAACGGACAGCCCAATCAGCCCCAGCATTTT,CASSLNGQPNQPQHF
NA,TRBJ2-2,17,TRBD2,TRBV7-2,TGTGCCAGCAGCGTTAGATCTAGCGGAACGAACACCGGGGAGCTGTTTTTT,CASSVRSSGTNTGELFF
NA,TRBJ1-2,15,TRBD1,TRBV6-5,TGTGCCAGCAGCCTCCACGGACAGGGATTCTATGGCTACACCTTC,CASSLHGQGFYGYTF
once,TRBJ2-5,13,NA,TRBV15,TGTGCCACCAGCAGAGGGGGCTTGGTGACCCAGTACTTC,CATSRGGLVTQYF
NA,TRBJ2-3,14,NA,TRBV28,TGTGCCAGCAGGCGGTCACGCGACACAGATACGCAGTATTTT,CASRRSRDTDTQYF
NA,TRBJ1-1,14,NA,TRBV30,TGTGCCGGAAGCCTCAGTAGACAGAACACTGAAGCTTTCTTT,CAGSLSRQNTEAFF
once,TRBJ1-4,13,NA,TRBV6-6,TGTGCGTCGGAGGGATCGTTAGATGAAAAACTGTTTTTT,CASEGSLDEKLFF
NA,TRBJ2-3,14,NA,TRBV5-1,TGCGCCAGCAGCTTGAGTTCAGGAAGAGATACGCAGTATTTT,CASSLSSGRDTQYF
NA,TRBJ2-3,14,NA,TRBV7-9,TGTGCCAGCACCTTTGGTGGGCGCACAGATACGCAGTATTTT,CASTFGGRTDTQYF
NA,TRBJ1-1,13,NA,TRBV11-2,TGTGCCAGCAGTAGCGGGGGGGCTTTCGTAGCTTTCTTT,CASSSGGAFVAFF
NA,TRBJ1-1,15,NA,TRBV14,TGTGCCAGCAGCCCGTGGGGGGGGCGTAACACTGAAGCTTTCTTT,CASSPWGGRNTEAFF
few,TRBJ1-1,14,TRBD1,TRBV5-8,TGTGCCAGCAGCCAACGACAGGGTTTTACTGAAGCTTTCTTT,CASSQRQGFTEAFF
NA,TRBJ2-5,17,TRBD2,TRBV11-2,TGTGCCAGCAGCTTAAGGGGACTAGCGGGGGGCCAAGAGACCCAGTACTTC,CASSLRGLAGGQETQYF
NA,TRBJ2-1,17,TRBD1,TRBV28,TGTGCCAGCAGCAGCTCTTTAGACAGGGAAGGCGACAATGAGCAGTTCTTC,CASSSSLDREGDNEQFF